The 8 T cell receptor beta chains in this list originate from one sample, sequenced in a study of CD8 T cells in Susac syndrome. When the RNA was reverse transcribed, random hexamers were used with an input of roughly 0.5 to 1 ug. Using its own MiXCR run on the immunoSEQ multiplex PCR reads, TCRdb lists one record per CDR3 protein. The table includes approximately 160,000 distinct CDR3 sequences, approximately 95% detected once. Material for sequencing was CD4+ T cells from PBMCs. These receptors originate from a human donor with multiple sclerosis.

The CDR3 bases are TGTGCCAGTCGTCCCGGGACAGGGGTGTCCGGGGAGCTGTTTTTT. It translates to CASRPGTGVSGELFF. The V and J genes are TRBV12-3 or TRBV12-4 and TRBJ2-2, with TRBD1 matching over 10 bases. The CDR3 loop spans 15 amino acids. V gave up 9 bases and J gave up 6 bases; unmatched junction bases: 10.

The chain is built from TRBV10-3 and TRBJ2-5; D possibly corresponds to TRBD2 (5 bases). Germline V CDR1 and CDR2: ENHRY, SYGVKD. This CDR3 has 15 residues. Trimming removed 0 bases from V and 3 bases from J, with 11 bases in between. The CDR3, as DNA: TGTGCCATCAGTGAGTCGTATAGCGTCGAAGAGACCCAGTACTTC. It yields the protein CAISESYSVEETQYF.

The chain carries TRBV1 and TRBJ2-7; the table's D call, TRBD2, was not checked against the DNA. TRBV1 is a known pseudogene. This CDR3 is 15 amino acids long. CDR3 bases: TGCACCAGCAGCCAAGAAAATAGGGAGAAGGGCGAGCAGTACTTC. Protein product: CTSSQENREKGEQYF.

V and J are TRBV28 and TRBJ1-4, with a tentative D call TRBD1 (5 bases). In germline, CDR1 is MDHEN, CDR2 SYDVKM. The length of the CDR3 is 14 residues. V was clipped by 1 base and J by 8 bases, with 11 bases between them. The CDR3 spells CASSLSRGWEKLFF. CDR3 bases: TGTGCCAGCAGTTTATCGAGGGGATGGGAAAAACTGTTTTTT.

The V and J genes are TRBV2 and TRBJ2-7; tentative D call: TRBD1 (5 bases). The CDR3 runs 13 residues. The germline V gene encodes CDR1 SNHLY and CDR2 FYNNEI. Trimming pared 7 bases from V and 0 bases from J, leaving 10 bases between. The CDR3 region is CASKTTVSYEQYF. The CDR3 bases are TGTGCCAGCAAGACGACAGTCTCCTACGAGCAGTACTTC.

This chain uses TRBV6-1 with TRBJ2-1, with 10 positions matching TRBD2. V dropped 5 bases and J dropped 9; count of bases not matched to a gene: 10. Germline V CDR1 and CDR2: MNHNS, SASEGT. This CDR3 comprises 15 residues. The CDR3 reads CASSPAAGGQSEQFF. CDR3 coding DNA: TGTGCCAGCAGTCCTGCAGCGGGGGGGCAGAGTGAGCAGTTCTTC.

The chain is built from TRBV2 and TRBJ2-7, with 7 positions matching TRBD2. Per the germline V gene, CDR1 is SNHLY and CDR2 is FYNNEI. The CDR3 is 13 amino acids. The ends lost 6 bases at V and 1 base at J; junction bases unmatched: 3. The CDR3: CASRGGYSYEQYF. CDR3 sequence (DNA): TGTGCCAGCAGGGGAGGGTATTCCTACGAGCAGTACTTC.

The chain carries TRBV7-3 and TRBJ2-3; 7 bases are shared with TRBD2. The CDR3 sequence is 14 residues long. Germline V gene lookup returns CDR1 SGHTA and CDR2 FQGTGA. Trimming took 5 bases from V and 4 from J; bases not matched to a gene: 6. CDR3 DNA: TGTGCCAGCAGCAACGGACTAGGGCCAGATACGCAGTATTTT. Its translation is CASSNGLGPDTQYF.